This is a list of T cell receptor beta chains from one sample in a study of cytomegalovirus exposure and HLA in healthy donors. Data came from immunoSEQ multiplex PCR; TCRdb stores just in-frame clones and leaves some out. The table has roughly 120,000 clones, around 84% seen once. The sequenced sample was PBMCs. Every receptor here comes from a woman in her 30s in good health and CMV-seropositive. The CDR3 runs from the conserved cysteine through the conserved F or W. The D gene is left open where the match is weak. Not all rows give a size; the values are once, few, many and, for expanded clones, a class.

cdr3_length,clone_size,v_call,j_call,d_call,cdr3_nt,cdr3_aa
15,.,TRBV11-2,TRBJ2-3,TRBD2,TGTGCCAGCGCTCTAGCGGGGGGAAGCACAGATACGCAGTATTTT,CASALAGGSTDTQYF
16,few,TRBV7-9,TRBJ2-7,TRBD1,TGTGCCAGCAGCTTAGGTTCCGGGACAGGTTACTACGAGCAGTACTTC,CASSLGSGTGYYEQYF
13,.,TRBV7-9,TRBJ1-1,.,TGTTCCAGCAGCGCCACCAGGAACACTGAAGCTTTCTTT,CSSSATRNTEAFF
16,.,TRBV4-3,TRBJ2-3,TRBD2,TGCGCCAGCAGCCAAGATTCGGGGGGGTTGGTAGATACGCAGTATTTT,CASSQDSGGLVDTQYF
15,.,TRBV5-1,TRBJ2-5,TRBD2,TGCGCCAGCAGCTTGGGCCTAGCGGGTGGAGAGACCCAGTACTTC,CASSLGLAGGETQYF
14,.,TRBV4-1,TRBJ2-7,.,TGCGCCAGCAGCCAGGCCGGGACACCCTACGAGCAGTACTTC,CASSQAGTPYEQYF
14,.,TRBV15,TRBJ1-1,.,TGTGCCACCAGCAGAGATAGAGGGAGCACTGAAGCTTTCTTT,CATSRDRGSTEAFF
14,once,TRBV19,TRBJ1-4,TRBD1,TGTGCCAGTAACCCGGGACAGTCTAATGAAAAACTGTTTTTT,CASNPGQSNEKLFF
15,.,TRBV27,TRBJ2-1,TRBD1,TGTGCCAGCAGTTTAGGGACAGGCTCCTACAATGAGCAGTTCTTC,CASSLGTGSYNEQFF
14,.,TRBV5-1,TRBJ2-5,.,TGCGCCAGCAGCTTCCCAGGTCTCCACGAGACCCAGTACTTC,CASSFPGLHETQYF
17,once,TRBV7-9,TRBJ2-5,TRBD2,TGTGCCAGCAGCGCAGAACTTCTAGCGGGACTCCCTTTCACCCAGTACTTC,CASSAELLAGLPFTQYF
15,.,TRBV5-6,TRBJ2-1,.,TGTGCCAGCAGCTCACGTTACTGGTCTAGTGATGAGCAGTTCTTC,CASSSRYWSSDEQFF
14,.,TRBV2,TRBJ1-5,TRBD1,TGTGCCAGCAGTGGGGACAGGGAGTATCAGCCCCAGCATTTT,CASSGDREYQPQHF
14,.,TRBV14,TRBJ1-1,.,TGTGCCAGCAGTCGGACAGACCCGAACACTGAAGCTTTCTTT,CASSRTDPNTEAFF
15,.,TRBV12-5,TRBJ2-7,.,TGTGCTAGTGGTTTGTTGCCAGGGGCTGTAGGCGAGCAGTACTTC,CASGLLPGAVGEQYF
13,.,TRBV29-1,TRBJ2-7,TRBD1,TGCAGCGTTATAGACAGGGAAACGGGGGAGCAGTACTTC,CSVIDRETGEQYF
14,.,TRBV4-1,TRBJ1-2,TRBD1,TGCGCCAGCAGCTCGAACAGGGGGACGGGTGGCTACACCTTC,CASSSNRGTGGYTF
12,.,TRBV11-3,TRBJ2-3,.,TGTGCCAGCAGCTCCCCCAGAGATACGCAGTATTTT,CASSSPRDTQYF
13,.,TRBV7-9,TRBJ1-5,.,TGTGCCAGCAGTCAGGGTTCCAGCCAGCCCCAGCATTTT,CASSQGSSQPQHF
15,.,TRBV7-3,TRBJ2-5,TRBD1,TGTGCCAGCACTCTAAAGGACAGGGGGAACGAGACCCAGTACTTC,CASTLKDRGNETQYF
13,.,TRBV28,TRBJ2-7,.,TGTGCCAGCAGCCCAACAGGGACCTACGAGCAGTACTTC,CASSPTGTYEQYF
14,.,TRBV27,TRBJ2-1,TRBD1,TGTGCCAGCAGCCCGGGACAGGGGGGGTTTGAGCAGTTCTTC,CASSPGQGGFEQFF
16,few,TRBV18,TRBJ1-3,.,TGTGCCAGCTCACCCGCAATCGACACATCTGGAAACACCATATATTTT,CASSPAIDTSGNTIYF
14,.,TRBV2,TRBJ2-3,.,TGTGCCAGCAGTGACAGGTCGGGGTCAGATACGCAGTATTTT,CASSDRSGSDTQYF
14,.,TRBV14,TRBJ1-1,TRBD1,TGTGCCAGCAGCCCTAACCAGGACAGGTTTCTCAGAGTCTTT,CASSPNQDRFLRVF
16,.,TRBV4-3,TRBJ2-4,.,TGCGCCAGCAGCCAATCCGGGGGAATAGCCAAAAACATTCAGTACTTC,CASSQSGGIAKNIQYF
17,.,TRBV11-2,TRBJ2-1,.,TGTGCCAGCAGCTTAGATCAACGAATCGGTTCTGCCAATGAGCAGTTCTTC,CASSLDQRIGSANEQFF
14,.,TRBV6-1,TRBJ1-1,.,TGTGCCACAAAGACCCAGGGGCTGGGCACTGAAGCTTTCTTT,CATKTQGLGTEAFF
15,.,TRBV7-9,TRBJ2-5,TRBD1,TGTGCCAGCAGCCCAGGAGACAGGGTGCAAGAGACCCAGTACTTC,CASSPGDRVQETQYF
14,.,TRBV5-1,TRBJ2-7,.,TGCGCCAGCAGCACGGACGGAGGAGGTTACGAGCAGTACTTC,CASSTDGGGYEQYF
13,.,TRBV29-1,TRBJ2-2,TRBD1,TGCAGCGTTGGACAGGGAAACACCGGGGAGCTGTTTTTT,CSVGQGNTGELFF